These T cell receptor beta chains were read from a single sample in a study of identical twins. TCRdb processed the 5' RACE reads anew with MiXCR; each CDR3 protein has one entry. The table shows approximately 530,000 distinct CDR3 sequences, with about a fifth occurring only once. This same sample was also taken into another study, of yellow fever vaccine responses in identical twins.

Material: CD4+ T cells sorted from blood. These receptors all stem from a woman aged 18-30 years in good health. Each CDR3 is given with its conserved first and last residue. The D gene is left open where the match is weak. Clone sizes are given selectively: once, few, many, or a class where the clone is expanded.

>TRBV2|TRBJ1-1|TRBD1|NA
CASRLQGAGNTEAFF
TGTGCCAGCAGGCTACAGGGGGCTGGGAACACTGAAGCTTTCTTT
>TRBV3-1|TRBJ2-7|TRBD1|NA
CASRQTGGTYEQYF
TGTGCCAGCAGACAGACAGGGGGGACCTACGAGCAGTACTTC
>TRBV4-2|TRBJ2-3|TRBD1|NA
CASSQALRTGGRTDTQYF
TGTGCCAGCAGCCAAGCCCTACGGACAGGGGGTAGAACAGATACGCAGTATTTT
>TRBV20-1|TRBJ2-3|TRBD2|NA
CSAPGTTSTDTQYF
TGCAGTGCTCCAGGGACTACTAGCACAGATACGCAGTATTTT
>TRBV10-3|TRBJ1-2|NA|NA
CAISDQLGYGYTF
TGTGCCATCAGTGATCAGTTGGGGTATGGCTACACCTTC
>TRBV6-1|TRBJ2-3|NA|few
CASSARGRAGDTQYF
TGTGCCAGCAGTGCCAGGGGGAGGGCTGGGGATACGCAGTATTTT
>TRBV11-2|TRBJ2-5|NA|NA
CASSLALTSQETQYF
TGTGCCAGCAGCTTAGCCTTGACCAGTCAAGAGACCCAGTACTTC
>TRBV20-1|TRBJ2-1|TRBD2|NA
CSAIRTSGGGEQFF
TGCAGTGCTATCCGGACTAGCGGGGGTGGGGAGCAGTTCTTC
>TRBV12-3/TRBV12-4|TRBJ2-1|TRBD2|few
CASSFLLGGRSYNEQFF
TGTGCCAGCAGTTTCCTACTGGGCGGGAGATCCTACAATGAGCAGTTCTTC
>TRBV12-3/TRBV12-4|TRBJ1-1|TRBD1|NA
CASSQRPGQGIPEAFF
TGTGCCAGCAGTCAAAGACCGGGACAGGGGATCCCTGAAGCTTTCTTT
>TRBV14|TRBJ2-5|TRBD1|few
CASSYRQGVQETQYF
TGTGCCAGCAGCTACAGACAGGGAGTACAAGAGACCCAGTACTTC
>TRBV12-3/TRBV12-4|TRBJ1-5|NA|few
CASSLSQANQPQHF
TGTGCCAGCAGTTTAAGTCAGGCCAATCAGCCCCAGCATTTT
>TRBV12-3/TRBV12-4|TRBJ2-7|TRBD1|many
CASSLGAGGSYEQYF
TGTGCCAGCAGTTTGGGGGCAGGGGGATCCTACGAGCAGTACTTC
>TRBV4-2|TRBJ2-1|TRBD2|many
CASSPAGLAGTEQFF
TGTGCCAGCAGCCCTGCTGGACTAGCGGGAACTGAGCAGTTCTTC
>TRBV12-3/TRBV12-4|TRBJ1-4|NA|few
CASRNEKLFF
TGTGCCAGCCGCAATGAAAAACTGTTTTTT
>TRBV25-1|TRBJ2-7|TRBD2|few
CASSASGNYEQYF
TGTGCCAGCAGCGCTAGCGGGAACTACGAGCAGTACTTC